This T cell receptor (beta chain) was retrieved from a study of identical twins. Study-wide results and caveats: Excess sharing between twins was weaker in beta out-of-frame sequences. Out-of-frame alpha sequences common to twins exhibited a surplus of low generation probability. Modelling approaches yielded underestimates of out-of-frame TCR alpha sharing between monozygotic twins.

This CDR3 spans 13 amino acids. V lost 6 bases and J lost 4, with 14 bases in between. Per germline, CDR1 SQVTM and CDR2 ANQGSEA. This clonotype appeared many times. What it binds is not known. A universal primer site came from template switching; cDNA carried unique molecular identifiers. Each CDR3 protein gets one entry after TCRdb re-called the 5' RACE reads with MiXCR. This table has about 520,000 distinct CDR3 sequences, roughly 21% appearing once. The same sample was also used in a study of T cells expressing NK-cell markers.

The receptor comes from a woman aged 18-29 years in good health. Sequencing was performed on CD4+ T cells sorted from blood. The chain carries TRBV29-1 and TRBJ2-3; D may correspond to TRBD1 or TRBD2 (7 bases each). The CDR3 DNA follows: TGCAGCGTCAGGGGGGGCGTGGCAGATACGCAGTATTTT. Its protein is CSVRGGVADTQYF.